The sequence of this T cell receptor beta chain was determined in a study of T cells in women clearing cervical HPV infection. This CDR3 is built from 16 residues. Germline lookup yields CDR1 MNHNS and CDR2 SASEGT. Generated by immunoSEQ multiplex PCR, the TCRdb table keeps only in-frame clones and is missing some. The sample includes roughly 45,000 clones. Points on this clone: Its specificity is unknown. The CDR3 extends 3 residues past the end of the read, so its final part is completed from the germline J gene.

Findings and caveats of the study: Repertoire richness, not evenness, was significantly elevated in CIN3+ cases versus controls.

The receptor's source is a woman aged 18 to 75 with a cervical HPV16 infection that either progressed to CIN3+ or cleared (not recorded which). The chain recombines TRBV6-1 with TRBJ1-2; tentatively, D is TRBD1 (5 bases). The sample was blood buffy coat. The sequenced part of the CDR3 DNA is TGTGCCAGCAGTGAAACTAGCGGGGGGGTAATGGATGAC. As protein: CASSETSGGVMDD. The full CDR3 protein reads CASSETSGGVMDDYTF.